One and the same sample provided the 5 T cell receptor beta chains below, sequenced in a study of cytomegalovirus exposure and HLA in healthy donors. Amplification used 60 Vbeta primers and 13 Jbeta primers. The assay was immunoSEQ multiplex PCR, and TCRdb's table has in-frame clones only and misses some. Counted here are around 100,000 clones, 75% occurring once; the ten biggest clones make up 8.5% to 12%. Sample: PBMCs. The receptors come from a man aged 50 to 60 in good health and CMV-seronegative.

The V and J genes are TRBV7-2 and TRBJ2-2; 14 bases line up with TRBD2. J gave up 7 bases and V 5 bases, and 6 bases lay outside the gene matches. The germline V gene encodes CDR1 SGHTA and CDR2 FQGNSA. This CDR3 spans 16 amino acids. CDR3 DNA sequence: TGTGCCAGCAGCCCAGGGACTAGCGGGAGAAACGGGGAGCTGTTTTTT. As protein: CASSPGTSGRNGELFF. Full variable domain (rest looked up from reference TRBV7-2 and TRBJ2-2): GAGVSQSPSNKVTEKGKDVELRCDPISGHTALYWYRQSLGQGLEFLIYFQGNSAPDKSGLPSDRFSAERTGGSVSTLTIQRTQQEDSAVYLCASSPGTSGRNGELFFGEGSRLTVL.

The chain joins TRBV5-6 to TRBJ2-5; D gene ambiguous. Trimming took off 4 bases at V and 7 bases at J, with 11 bases between the two ends. In germline, CDR1 is SGHDT, CDR2 YYEEEE. CDR3 length equals 12 residues. The CDR3 coding sequence is TGTGCCAGCAGCGTGTCCTCGTTGACCCAGTACTTC. This translates into CASSVSSLTQYF.

The rearrangement links TRBV7-9 to TRBJ1-5; D gene ambiguous. Germline V gives CDR1 SEHNR, CDR2 FQNEAQ (reference sequence). The CDR3 covers 12 residues. The ends were cut back, 5 bases at V and 2 bases at J, with 4 bases in the middle. CDR3 sequence: CASSLGNQPQHF. CDR3 coding DNA: TGTGCCAGCAGCCTCGGCAATCAGCCCCAGCATTTT.

The CDR3 DNA sequence: TGTGCCAGCAGTGAAGGGCGTCTGGACAGGGGGCGAGTTGAAGCTTTCTTT. This gives the protein CASSEGRLDRGRVEAFF. The chain links TRBV6-1 to TRBJ1-1, with 11 bases that match TRBD1. Germline V gene data show CDR1 as MNHNS and CDR2 as SASEGT. With V trimmed by 1 base and J by 7 bases, 11 bases remained unmatched. There are 17 residues in the CDR3.

The chain has TRBV28 and TRBJ1-5, with D possibly being TRBD1 (6 bases). V dropped 3 bases and J dropped 2 bases, with 8 bases sitting between them. Germline V gene sequence: CDR1 MDHEN, CDR2 SYDVKM. The CDR3 is made up of 14 amino acids. In DNA form, the CDR3 reads TGTGCCAGCAGTTTGGGGGCTCGCAATCAGCCCCAGCATTTT. As protein: CASSLGARNQPQHF.